This record covers a single T cell receptor (beta chain). What it recognizes is unknown. The sample belongs to a study of T cell responses to AZD1222 COVID-19 vaccine. Study results and caveats: Spike-specific TCR breadth and depth both grew after two AZD1222 doses. No day 14 peak samples; only post-peak repertoires were characterized. Spike-spanning, vaccine-associated CD4 TCRs were dominant at 160-218 and 743-854.

TCRdb's table, derived via immunoSEQ multiplex PCR, lists solely in-frame clones and lacks some. The table lists some 200,000 clones, about 92% of them singletons. The specimen comprised peripheral blood, sampled 28 days after the second dose of the MenACWY control vaccine. This clonotype was sampled from an adult who received the MenACWY meningococcal vaccine as a control.

The chain's CDR3 is CAITQGDGYSGNTIYF. CDR3 DNA sequence: TGTGCCATCACCCAGGGGGACGGCTACTCTGGAAACACCATATATTTT. The chain uses TRBV10-3 and TRBJ1-3; TRBD1 matches 7 bases. The CDR3 length is 16 residues. The germline V gene encodes CDR1 ENHRY and CDR2 SYGVKD. Trimming removed 7 bases from V and 0 bases from J; junction bases left unmatched: 9.